The 10 T cell receptor beta chains below come from one sample, sequenced in a study of T cells in Graves' hyperthyroidism and ophthalmopathy. The source material, RNA transcripts, was used to amplify TCR beta CDR3 regions. During a first-round RT-PCR of the TCR CDR3, the HTBI primer set was used. MiXCR, run by TCRdb on the multiplex PCR reads, gives a single entry per CDR3 protein. Here the sample spans fewer than 650,000 distinct CDR3 sequences, 35% to 50% being singletons. Sequenced input: peripheral blood or thyroid tissue (not recorded which). Every receptor here comes from an adult woman with Graves' disease, either hyperthyroidism or ophthalmopathy (not recorded which).

V gene TRBV7-9 combines with J gene TRBJ2-7; D tentatively fits TRBD1 or TRBD2 (6 bases each). The CDR3 consists of 14 residues. Germline CDR1 and CDR2: SEHNR and FQNEAQ (reference sequence). The V and J ends lost 5 bases and 3 bases respectively, with 14 bases between them. CDR3 in amino acids: CASSQSGARYEQYF. CDR3 sequence (DNA): TGTGCCAGCAGCCAATCGGGGGCGCGCTACGAGCAGTACTTC.

The count of this clonotype is one. The chain couples TRBV9 to TRBJ1-5, with a tentative D call TRBD1 (6 bases). Germline loops: CDR1 SGDLS, CDR2 YYNGEE. CDR3 length: 14 residues. The V end was cut by 0 bases, the J end by 9 bases, with 13 bases between. Written as DNA, the CDR3 is TGTGCCAGCAGCGTAGAGCCAGGGGATCGGCCCCAGCATTTT. Translation: CASSVEPGDRPQHF. Using reference TRBV9 and TRBJ1-5 for the parts outside the CDR3, the full variable domain is DSGVTQTPKHLITATGQRVTLRCSPRSGDLSVYWYQQSLDQGLQFLIQYYNGEERAKGNILERFSAQQFPDLHSELNLSSLELGDSALYFCASSVEPGDRPQHFGDGTRLSIL.

This clonotype appeared a few times. The genes are TRBV6-6 and TRBJ1-2, with D tentatively TRBD1 (6 bases). The CDR3 runs to 15 residues. Trimming removed 5 bases at V and 12 bases at J, with 25 bases between. CDR1 and CDR2 from the germline V gene are MNHNY and SVGAGI (reference sequence). The CDR3 loop reads CASSTTGTRWALDTF. In DNA form, the CDR3 reads TGTGCCAGCAGTACTACAGGGACGAGGTGGGCATTAGACACCTTC.

The V call is TRBV19, the J call TRBJ1-6, with 7 positions matching TRBD1. Germline-derived CDR1 and CDR2 are LNHDA and SQIVND (reference sequence). The CDR3 has 16 amino acids. V dropped 6 bases and J dropped 5; count of bases not matched to a gene: 10. CDR3 sequence reads: CASSTVPGQHNSPLHF. The CDR3 region has the DNA TGTGCCAGTAGCACGGTTCCGGGACAGCATAATTCACCCCTCCACTTT.

Ten or more counts support this clonotype. The V call is TRBV6-5, the J call TRBJ1-3; 10 bases line up with TRBD1. Germline V CDR1 and CDR2: MNHEY, SVGAGI. This CDR3 comprises 16 residues. The V segment lost 0 bases and the J segment 3 bases; nucleotides outside the gene matches: 2. CDR3 region: CASSYSGQGNGNTIYF. DNA of the CDR3: TGTGCCAGCAGTTACTCGGGACAGGGGAATGGAAACACCATATATTTT.

This clonotype was picked up one time. The chain joins TRBV29-1 to TRBJ2-7, with TRBD1 matching over 9 bases. Germline CDR1 SQVTM, CDR2 ANQGSEA. This CDR3 is 13 amino acids long. V lost 6 bases and J lost 5; bases outside the gene matches: 8. CDR3 in DNA: TGCAGCGTCAGGACAGGGGCGGTCAACGAGCAGTACTTC. Translating it yields CSVRTGAVNEQYF.

Ten or more counts support this clonotype. V gene TRBV5-1 combines with J gene TRBJ1-3; 9 bases are a match to TRBD1. Germline CDR1 SGHRS, CDR2 YFSETQ. This CDR3 has 18 residues. V lost 3 bases to trimming and J lost 2 bases; unmatched junction nucleotides: 12. CDR3 amino acids: CASSSLDETGGPGNTIYF. CDR3 bases: TGCGCCAGCAGCTCGCTAGACGAGACAGGGGGACCTGGAAACACCATATATTTT.

CDR3 sequence reads: CASSDPGNKGNTIYF. In DNA form, the CDR3 reads TGTGCCAGCAGTGATCCGGGAAATAAGGGAAACACCATATATTTT. This chain joins TRBV2 and TRBJ1-3; D is undetermined. CDR1 is SNHLY, CDR2 FYNNEI, per germline. This CDR3 region has 15 residues. Trimming left V 3 bases short and J 4 bases short, with 13 bases between.

V usage is TRBV7-2 and J usage is TRBJ1-6; D ambiguous. Per the germline V gene, CDR1 is SGHTA and CDR2 is FQGNSA. The CDR3 has 13 residues. The ends were cut back, 1 base at V and 10 bases at J, with 8 bases in the middle. The CDR3 loop reads CASSLGHGSPLHF. CDR3 nucleotides: TGTGCCAGCAGCTTAGGTCACGGCTCACCCCTCCACTTT. Full variable domain (remainder filled in from reference TRBV7-2 and TRBJ1-6): GAGVSQSPSNKVTEKGKDVELRCDPISGHTALYWYRQSLGQGLEFLIYFQGNSAPDKSGLPSDRFSAERTGGSVSTLTIQRTQQEDSAVYLCASSLGHGSPLHFGNGTRLTVT.

J is TRBJ1-5 and V is TRBV19, with D unclear. Germline V lookup: CDR1 LNHDA, CDR2 SQIVND (reference sequence). Trimming cost V 6 bases and J 2 bases, with 5 bases left between them. This CDR3 comprises 12 residues. The CDR3 sequence: CASRFGNQPQHF. The CDR3, as DNA: TGTGCCAGTAGATTTGGCAATCAGCCCCAGCATTTT.